The 24 T cell receptor beta chains below all came from one sample that was sequenced in a study of T cells in Graves' hyperthyroidism and ophthalmopathy (dated by TCRdb to the late 2010s). The library was obtained by multiplex PCR. The run used an Illumina HiSeq 2000. TCR beta CDR3 regions were amplified from RNA transcripts. The TCR CDR3 was subjected to a first round of RT-PCR using the HTBI primer set and the Qiagen OneStep RT-PCR kit. TCRdb reworked the public reads: Q25 trimming with fastp, MiXCR clone assembly, productive beta chains retained. Rows merge per CDR3 protein into single entries with the most common DNA and genes. A total of about 410,000 distinct CDR3 sequences appear in this sample, roughly 14% of them only once. The ten largest clones take up under 15% of the sample. The sequencing sample was made of blood. The receptor set was obtained from a man younger than 30 with Graves' ophthalmopathy.

This clonotype has ten or more counts. The V gene is TRBV6-1, the J gene TRBJ2-7; no firm D call. V was clipped by 6 bases and J by 0 bases, with 12 bases between them. The germline CDR1 and CDR2 sequences are MNHNS and SASEGT. This CDR3 has 14 residues. CDR3 bases: TGTGCCAGCAGGGAGACACAACGCTCCTACGAGCAGTACTTC. This encodes CASRETQRSYEQYF.

This clonotype has a handful of counts. V usage is TRBV18 and J usage is TRBJ2-7, with TRBD2 as a possible D gene (6 bases). Germline loops: CDR1 KGHSH, CDR2 LQKENI. Between the trimmed V and J ends, which lost 4 bases and 1 base, there was a span of 14 bases. The CDR3 is 15 residues long. This CDR3 reads CASSLIGGESYEQYF. The DNA for the CDR3 is TGTGCCAGCTCACTTATAGGAGGGGAATCCTACGAGCAGTACTTC.

This clonotype was found many times. The chain couples TRBV2 to TRBJ1-2, with D tentatively TRBD1 (6 bases). The V gene lost 4 bases and the J gene lost 2 bases, with 8 bases spanning the gap. The length of the CDR3 is 13 residues. Germline CDR1 and CDR2: SNHLY and FYNNEI. The CDR3 here is CASSGTDNYGYTF. The CDR3 nucleotides read TGTGCCAGCAGTGGGACAGACAACTATGGCTACACCTTC.

This clonotype was seen more than once but under ten times. The rearrangement uses TRBV20-1 and TRBJ1-1; D gene uncertain. Germline CDR1 and CDR2: DFQATT and SNEGSKA (reference sequence). V lost 6 bases to trimming and J lost 10 bases, with 6 bases between them. This CDR3 is 8 amino acids long. In DNA form, the CDR3 reads TGCAGTGCACCAGTAGCTTTCTTT. As protein: CSAPVAFF.

This clonotype was recorded a few times. This chain connects TRBV5-1 to TRBJ2-5; 11 bases align to TRBD1. Germline V CDR1 and CDR2: SGHRS, YFSETQ. This CDR3 spans 15 amino acids. V shed 3 bases, J shed 4 bases, and the junction held 5 bases outside the gene matches. The CDR3 sequence: CASSSGQGAGETQYF. In DNA, the CDR3 is TGCGCCAGCAGCTCCGGACAGGGGGCAGGAGAGACCCAGTACTTC.

This chain uses TRBV19 with TRBJ2-3; the match to TRBD2 covers 8 bases. The CDR3 length is 15 residues. Germline lookup yields CDR1 LNHDA and CDR2 SQIVND (reference sequence). Trimming at V came to 7 bases and at J to 4 bases, leaving 10 bases not matched to a gene. CDR3 DNA sequence: TGTGCCAGTAAACGGAGCGGGGGAGTACCAGATACGCAGTATTTT. Translation gives CASKRSGGVPDTQYF.

This clonotype has at least ten counts. The genes are TRBV4-1 and TRBJ1-3; D call uncertain. Germline V lookup: CDR1 MGHRA, CDR2 YSYEKL. CDR3 length equals 13 residues. V dropped 3 bases and J dropped 0 bases, with 3 bases sitting between them. CDR3 DNA sequence: TGCGCCAGCAGCCACCCCTCTGGAAACACCATATATTTT. Its translation is CASSHPSGNTIYF.

This clonotype was recorded many times. This rearrangement joins TRBV3-1 to TRBJ1-5, with TRBD1 matching over 7 bases. Germline CDR1 is LGHDT and CDR2 is YNNKEL (reference sequence). The trim removed 4 bases at V and 5 bases at J, leaving 14 bases unmatched. CDR3 size: 17 residues. As DNA, the CDR3 is TGTGCCAGCAGCCCTGGGCAGGGGGAGGGACATCATCAGCCCCAGCATTTT. It codes for CASSPGQGEGHHQPQHF.

This clonotype was seen ten or more times. This chain joins TRBV18 and TRBJ1-1, with a possible D match to TRBD1 (5 bases). V was shortened by 3 bases and J by 5 bases, with 13 bases between the two germline ends. Per the germline V gene, CDR1 is KGHSH and CDR2 is LQKENI. The CDR3 loop spans 14 amino acids. The CDR3: CASSPSGGVTEAFF. As DNA, the CDR3 is TGTGCCAGCTCACCGTCTGGGGGGGTAACTGAAGCTTTCTTT.

This clonotype was recorded many times. This chain connects TRBV11-3 to TRBJ2-5; 9 bases align to TRBD2. V was pared by 5 bases and J by 1 base, with 17 bases of the junction left unmatched. Germline lookup yields CDR1 SGHNT and CDR2 YENEEA. This CDR3 comprises 19 residues. The CDR3 reads CASSHRRLFSGGLQETQYF. In DNA form, the CDR3 reads TGTGCCAGCAGCCACCGCCGCCTATTTAGCGGGGGCCTCCAAGAGACCCAGTACTTC.

This clonotype occurred many times. The rearrangement links TRBV12-3 or TRBV12-4 to TRBJ2-3; 8 bases align to TRBD2. The CDR3 contains 14 residues. The V gene end was trimmed by 8 bases and the J gene end by 3 bases; junction bases not matched to a gene: 7. The CDR3 DNA reads as TGTGCCAGCCTGACTAGCGTTAGGACAGATACGCAGTATTTT. Residues: CASLTSVRTDTQYF.

This clonotype was observed at least ten times. V and J are TRBV2 and TRBJ1-4; no definite D call. Trimming took 9 bases from V and 0 from J, leaving 8 bases between them. The CDR3 consists of 13 residues. CDR1 is SNHLY, CDR2 FYNNEI, per germline. Here the CDR3 DNA reads TGTGCCAGATCAAGTGCAACTAATGAAAAACTGTTTTTT. Its protein is CARSSATNEKLFF. The full variable domain, in which reference TRBV2 and TRBJ1-4 provide the parts outside the CDR3, is EPEVTQTPSHQVTQMGQEVILRCVPISNHLYFYWYRQILGQKVEFLVSFYNNEISEKSEIFDDQFSVERPDGSNFTLKIRSTKLEDSAMYFCARSSATNEKLFFGSGTQLSVL.

Turning to this clonotype: A much larger clone sits a single nucleotide away, making a read error possible. CDR3 DNA sequence: TGTACCAGCAGAGCGACCGGACAGGCTCGGGAGCAGTACTTC. Its translation: CTSRATGQAREQYF. The chain links TRBV7-8 to TRBJ2-7, with 7 bases fitting TRBD1. The CDR3 length is 14 residues. Germline assignment: CDR1 SGHVS and CDR2 FQNEAQ.

The CDR3: CASSLVPSGTTDTQYF. DNA for the CDR3: TGCGCCAGCAGCTTGGTCCCTAGCGGGACCACAGATACGCAGTATTTT. The V call is TRBV5-1, the J call TRBJ2-3, with TRBD2 identical over 9 bases. The V gene end was trimmed by 0 bases and the J gene end by 2 bases; junction bases not matched to a gene: 4. CDR3 size: 16 residues. Germline CDR1 reads SGHRS; CDR2 reads YFSETQ.

This clonotype was seen ten or more times. The chain joins TRBV20-1 to TRBJ2-3; TRBD2 matches 8 bases. The V gene's germline CDR1 is DFQATT and CDR2 SNEGSKA (reference sequence). The CDR3 consists of 15 residues. The trim removed 6 bases at V and 0 bases at J, leaving 8 bases unmatched. CDR3 amino acids: CSAKRASGSTDTQYF. The CDR3 DNA reads as TGCAGTGCCAAGAGGGCTAGCGGGAGCACAGATACGCAGTATTTT.

This rearrangement joins TRBV5-1 to TRBJ2-7; D uncertain. The V and J ends lost 4 bases and 6 bases respectively, with 8 bases between them. The CDR3 contains 11 residues. The germline gives CDR1 SGHRS, CDR2 YFSETQ. CDR3 DNA sequence: TGCGCCAGCAGCCTCTCGAGCGAGCAGTACTTC. Translation gives CASSLSSEQYF.

This clonotype was detected ten times or more. J is TRBJ2-3 and V is TRBV20-1, with 10 bases matching TRBD2. In germline, CDR1 is DFQATT, CDR2 SNEGSKA (reference sequence). Trimming at V came to 3 bases and at J to 1 base, leaving 10 bases not matched to a gene. There are 17 residues in the CDR3. CDR3 in DNA: TGCAGTGCTAGTAGGCTAGCGGGAGAGGTGGGCACAGATACGCAGTATTTT. Protein sequence: CSASRLAGEVGTDTQYF.

Concerning this clonotype: A read error may be the cause here, since a much bigger clone is one base away. The chain has TRBV19 and TRBJ1-2, with D possibly being TRBD1 (6 bases). This CDR3 contains 13 residues. Per the germline V gene, CDR1 is LNHDA and CDR2 is SQIVND (reference sequence). V gave up 5 bases and J gave up 8 bases, with 15 bases separating them. Here the CDR3 reads CASSPNRERGYTF. In nucleotides, the CDR3 is TGTGCCAGTAGTCCCAACAGGGAGAGGGGCTACACCTTC.

This clonotype was observed many times. The V and J genes are TRBV13 and TRBJ2-2; no firm D call. V lost 4 bases and J lost 7, with 10 bases in between. CDR3 size: 13 residues. In germline, CDR1 is PRHDT, CDR2 FYEKMQ (reference sequence). CDR3 protein: CASSSRVSGELFF. Here the CDR3 DNA reads TGTGCCAGCAGCTCAAGGGTGAGCGGGGAGCTGTTTTTT.

This clonotype was recorded a few times. A read error may account for a junction end that differs from germline. The V and J genes are TRBV14 and TRBJ2-1; D is ambiguous. Germline CDR1 reads SGHDN; CDR2 reads FVKESK. The CDR3 has 16 residues. In DNA form, the CDR3 reads TGTGCCGGCAGCCAAGATGGTCTGAGCTCCTACAATGAGCAGTTCTTC. Translated: CAGSQDGLSSYNEQFF.

This clonotype was counted a few times. The V gene is TRBV3-1, the J gene TRBJ2-7, with TRBD2 matching 7 bases. Losses at the gene ends were 11 bases for V and 0 bases for J; bases not matched to a gene: 7. This CDR3 has 13 amino acids. Germline-derived CDR1 and CDR2 are LGHDT and YNNKEL (reference sequence). CDR3: CAGQSGNSYEQYF. The CDR3 DNA follows: TGTGCCGGACAAAGCGGGAACTCCTACGAGCAGTACTTC.

This clonotype came up many times. The J gene is TRBJ2-7, the V gene TRBV10-3; no firm D call. Germline assignment: CDR1 ENHRY and CDR2 SYGVKD. CDR3 size: 12 residues. V lost 8 bases and J 0 bases, leaving 8 bases between the germline ends. This CDR3 is CAIGRLSYEQYF. The CDR3 coding sequence is TGTGCCATCGGACGGCTCTCCTACGAGCAGTACTTC.

This clonotype was seen more than once but under ten times. A clone one base away is much larger, so this may be a read error. The chain employs TRBV20-1 and TRBJ1-2, with 10 bases identical to TRBD1. CDR3 length: 16 residues. CDR1 and CDR2 from the germline V gene are DFQATT and SNEGSKA (reference sequence). CDR3 bases: TGCGGTGCTAGGGTCGGACAGGGGGATTTGGGCTATGGCTACACCTTC. Its translation: CGARVGQGDLGYGYTF.

A word on this clonotype: It may be a read error: a sequence one base away is much more abundant. The chain has TRBV11-2 and TRBJ2-2; weak D call: TRBD1 (5 bases). CDR3 length equals 14 residues. The germline gives CDR1 SGHAT, CDR2 FQNNGV. CDR3 in amino acids: CASIRGGNTGELFF. The CDR3 region has the DNA TGTGCAAGCATAAGGGGTGGGAACACCGGGGAGCTGTTTTTT.